Listed here are 24 T cell receptor beta chains from one sample, sequenced in a study of blood T cell repertoires in COVID-19. TCRdb's copy holds only in-frame clones and misses some; the assay was immunoSEQ multiplex PCR. The data hold approximately 130,000 clones, with 75% to 85% observed a single time. The sequenced sample consisted of peripheral blood. The receptors were gathered from a man older than 75 with acute or convalescent COVID-19.

This clone was recorded only once. CDR3 coding DNA: TGTGCCAGCAGCTGGGGACAGGGAAGCGAGCAGTACTTC. This sequence encodes CASSWGQGSEQYF. The chain couples TRBV11-3 to TRBJ2-7; 9 nucleotides match TRBD1. Germline V gives CDR1 SGHNT, CDR2 YENEEA. Losses at the gene ends were 4 bases for V and 6 bases for J; bases not matched to a gene: 4. The CDR3 spans 13 residues.

The V gene is TRBV2, the J gene TRBJ1-5; 10 bases map to TRBD1. CDR1 SNHLY and CDR2 FYNNEI come from the germline V gene. J gave up 4 bases and V 2 bases, and 11 bases lay outside the gene matches. The CDR3 has 18 amino acids. Here the CDR3 DNA reads TGTGCCAGCAGTGAATTCAAGAGTGGACAGGGGGTGAATCAGCCCCAGCATTTT. Translating it yields CASSEFKSGQGVNQPQHF.

The chain has TRBV6-1 and TRBJ1-4; no reliable D call. V lost 2 bases to trimming and J lost 1 base, with 8 bases between them. From germline, CDR1 is MNHNS and CDR2 SASEGT. The CDR3 runs to 15 residues. CDR3 DNA sequence: TGTGCCAGCAGTGAACAGACGGGAACTAATGAAAAACTGTTTTTT. Translating gives CASSEQTGTNEKLFF.

The V gene is TRBV5-5, the J gene TRBJ1-2; D remains unclear. Germline assignment: CDR1 SGHKS and CDR2 YYEKEE (reference sequence). V was shortened by 0 bases and J by 5 bases, with 17 bases between the two germline ends. The CDR3 has 16 residues. This chain's CDR3 is CASSLAGEPTGYGYTF. The CDR3 DNA sequence: TGTGCCAGCAGCTTGGCTGGGGAGCCCACTGGATATGGCTACACCTTC.

The V call is TRBV5-1, the J call TRBJ2-3; 8 bases agree with TRBD1. V lost 6 bases to trimming and J lost 4 bases; unmatched junction nucleotides: 7. The CDR3 runs to 14 residues. The germline V gene has CDR1 SGHRS and CDR2 YFSETQ. The CDR3 nucleotides are TGCGCCAGCACAACAGGGGGGATCGCAGATACGCAGTATTTT. It encodes CASTTGGIADTQYF.

The CDR3 DNA is TGCGCCAGCAGCTTGCCCATCGACAGGCCCTTTGAAGAGACCCAGTACTTC. This sequence encodes CASSLPIDRPFEETQYF. V gene TRBV5-1 combines with J gene TRBJ2-5, with a possible D match to TRBD1 (6 bases). The V gene's germline CDR1 is SGHRS and CDR2 YFSETQ. This CDR3 is 17 amino acids long. V was shortened by 1 base and J by 3 bases, with 19 bases between the two germline ends.

The rearrangement joins TRBV19 to TRBJ2-1; tentative D call: TRBD2 (6 bases). The germline V gene encodes CDR1 LNHDA and CDR2 SQIVND (reference sequence). Trimming left V 3 bases short and J 6 bases short, with 15 bases between. The CDR3 contains 15 residues. CDR3: CASSIGGTLGNEQFF. In nucleotides, the CDR3 is TGTGCCAGTAGTATTGGAGGGACTCTCGGCAATGAGCAGTTCTTC.

The chain uses TRBV19 and TRBJ1-4; tentatively, D is TRBD1 (5 bases). The CDR3 is made up of 16 amino acids. Germline V gene lookup returns CDR1 LNHDA and CDR2 SQIVND (reference sequence). The V and J ends lost 6 bases and 0 bases respectively, with 14 bases between them. In DNA, the CDR3 is TGTGCCAGTAGCAATGCCCGGGGGGCAACTAATGAAAAACTGTTTTTT. Translation gives CASSNARGATNEKLFF.

The chain uses TRBV29-1 and TRBJ2-3, with 7 positions matching TRBD1. V lost 4 bases to trimming and J lost 4 bases; unmatched junction nucleotides: 8. CDR1 and CDR2 from the germline V gene are SQVTM and ANQGSEA. The CDR3 is made up of 14 amino acids. CDR3: CSVVWDSSPDTQYF. The CDR3 DNA reads as TGCAGCGTTGTTTGGGACAGCTCCCCAGATACGCAGTATTTT.

The V gene is TRBV29-1, the J gene TRBJ2-5; the D gene is possibly TRBD1 (5 bases). The CDR3 loop spans 13 amino acids. V was clipped by 3 bases and J by 1 base, with 9 bases between them. Germline CDR1 and CDR2: SQVTM and ANQGSEA. The CDR3 here is CSVDSGFQETQYF. CDR3 DNA sequence: TGCAGCGTTGACTCAGGGTTCCAAGAGACCCAGTACTTC.

J is TRBJ2-1 and V is TRBV6-2 or TRBV6-3; the match to TRBD2 covers 9 bases. Trimming at V came to 5 bases and at J to 8 bases, leaving 13 bases not matched to a gene. The CDR3 length is 16 residues. Germline loops: CDR1 MNHEY, CDR2 SVGEGT. CDR3 protein: CASSEVAGVPTDEQFF. The CDR3 region has the DNA TGTGCCAGCAGTGAGGTAGCGGGGGTGCCTACAGATGAGCAGTTCTTC.

The chain combines TRBV10-3 with TRBJ2-5; 10 nucleotides match TRBD2. CDR3 length: 15 amino acids. Germline-derived CDR1 and CDR2 are ENHRY and SYGVKD. J was trimmed by 3 bases and V by 5 bases; bases with no gene match: 6. CDR3 nucleotide sequence: TGTGCCATCAGTAGGACTAGCGGCTTTGAAGAGACCCAGTACTTC. Translation: CAISRTSGFEETQYF.

The V call is TRBV7-2, the J call TRBJ2-5, with TRBD2 matching over 15 bases. This CDR3 contains 16 residues. Germline values: CDR1 SGHTA, CDR2 FQGNSA. The V and J ends lost 3 bases and 3 bases, in that order; junction bases with no gene match: 2. The CDR3 DNA reads as TGTGCCAGCAGCTTGGGACTAGCGGGGGGAAAAGAGACCCAGTACTTC. It codes for CASSLGLAGGKETQYF.

The chain couples TRBV19 to TRBJ1-2, with 7 bases aligning to TRBD1. Germline trimming cut 6 bases from V and 14 bases from J; bases unmatched to any gene: 15. CDR3 length: 13 residues. CDR1 and CDR2 (germline): LNHDA, SQIVND (reference sequence). The CDR3 region is CASSTQTGTVKTF. The CDR3 nucleotides read TGTGCCAGTAGCACACAAACCGGGACAGTGAAAACCTTC.

This clone has just one count. V usage is TRBV7-9 and J usage is TRBJ2-1; tentative D call: TRBD2 (5 bases). V was clipped by 2 bases and J by 11 bases, with 10 bases between them. Germline values: CDR1 SEHNR, CDR2 FQNEAQ (reference sequence). The CDR3 length is 12 residues. In DNA form, the CDR3 reads TGTGCCAGCAGCTTATTGAGGGAGAAGCAGTTCTTC. It specifies CASSLLREKQFF.

The chain has TRBV5-1 and TRBJ2-1; 9 bases match TRBD2. CDR3 size: 15 residues. V gave up 0 bases and J gave up 10 bases; unmatched junction bases: 8. Germline assignment: CDR1 SGHRS and CDR2 YFSETQ. The CDR3 DNA reads as TGCGCCAGCAGCTTGGCTGGCGGGGGGGCTCTAGAGCAGTTCTTC. It codes for CASSLAGGGALEQFF.

The chain employs TRBV3-1 (or the pseudogene TRBV3-2) and TRBJ2-5; 7 bases agree with TRBD1. There are 15 residues in the CDR3. J was trimmed by 2 bases and V by 10 bases; bases with no gene match: 13. CDR1 LGHDT and CDR2 YNNKEL come from the germline V gene (reference sequence). The CDR3 DNA follows: TGTGCCACCAAAAGAGGGACAGACTTACAAGAGACCCAGTACTTC. It yields the protein CATKRGTDLQETQYF.

The CDR3 bases are TGTGCCAGCAGCGACAGGGCCCAATCACCCCTCCACTTT. Translating gives CASSDRAQSPLHF. The V and J genes are TRBV12-3 or TRBV12-4 and TRBJ1-6; 7 bases are shared with TRBD1. The CDR3 totals 13 residues. J lost 10 bases, V lost 6 bases, and 6 bases had no gene match.

CDR3 nucleotides: TGTGCCAGCAGCGGGACACGTAACACCGGGGAGCTGTTTTTT. The encoded protein is CASSGTRNTGELFF. This chain connects TRBV6-5 to TRBJ2-2; the D gene is possibly TRBD1 (6 bases). With 6 bases removed from V and 2 bases from J, the gap between germline ends came to 10 bases. CDR3 length: 14 residues. Germline loops: CDR1 MNHEY, CDR2 SVGAGI.

This clone has a handful of counts. This chain links TRBV5-6 with TRBJ1-2, with TRBD1 matching 9 bases. V lost 2 bases to trimming and J lost 13 bases; unmatched junction nucleotides: 3. CDR3 length equals 11 residues. Per the germline V gene, CDR1 is SGHDT and CDR2 is YYEEEE. The CDR3 coding sequence is TGTGCCAGCAGCTTACAGGGGGCGGTCACCTTC. Protein product: CASSLQGAVTF.

The CDR3 coding sequence is TGCGCCAGCAGCCCCAATCAGGGGCATGAGCAGTTCTTC. It yields the protein CASSPNQGHEQFF. V usage is TRBV5-1 and J usage is TRBJ2-1; D may be TRBD1 (6 bases). This CDR3 has 13 residues. V dropped 4 bases and J dropped 8 bases, with 13 bases sitting between them. Germline CDR1 reads SGHRS; CDR2 reads YFSETQ.

This sequence joins TRBV24-1 and TRBJ2-1; D call uncertain. CDR3 length: 17 amino acids. The V end lost 0 bases, the J end lost 7 bases, and 18 bases lay between the germline ends. Germline values: CDR1 KGHDR, CDR2 SFDVKD. The CDR3 region is CATSDLRGDSLVNEQFF. The CDR3 coding sequence is TGTGCCACCAGTGATTTGCGTGGAGACTCTCTAGTAAATGAGCAGTTCTTC.

The V call is TRBV29-1, the J call TRBJ2-3; D gene ambiguous. Trimming took off 4 bases at V and 1 base at J, with 15 bases between the two ends. The CDR3 extends over 15 amino acids. In germline, CDR1 is SQVTM, CDR2 ANQGSEA. CDR3 DNA sequence: TGCAGCGTTGGTAGCCCCCCTGGTGGCACAGATACGCAGTATTTT. Amino acid sequence: CSVGSPPGGTDTQYF.

The chain joins TRBV6-6 to TRBJ1-6, with TRBD1 matching over 9 bases. V trimming: 5 bases; J trimming: 9 bases; junction bases outside the gene matches: 2. Germline V gene lookup returns CDR1 MNHNY and CDR2 SVGAGI (reference sequence). This CDR3 is 13 amino acids long. CDR3 in DNA: TGTGCCAGCAGTCGACAGGGGGGTTCACCCCTCCACTTT. Protein product: CASSRQGGSPLHF.